The source of this TCR beta chain is a study of glioma-infiltrating T cells. Germline V lookup: CDR1 SGHTA, CDR2 FQGNSA. V was trimmed by 4 bases and J by 3 bases, leaving 9 bases between them. The CDR3 loop spans 13 amino acids. This clonotype was found many times. Using RNA template, CDR3s of TCR alpha and beta were amplified with iRepertoire arm-PCR. TCRdb itself ran the multiplex PCR reads through MiXCR, one entry per CDR3 protein. The data contain under 150,000 distinct CDR3 sequences, around a quarter of them singletons. V is TRBV7-2 and J is TRBJ2-5; D may be TRBD1 or TRBD2 (5 bases each). The sequence was collected from a human donor with low-grade glioma or glioblastoma, undergoing nonglioma brain surgery, or in good health (not recorded which). What was sequenced was glioma tissue, nonneoplastic brain tissue, or PBMCs (not recorded which). CDR3 nucleotides: TGTGCCAGCAGCTCCAGGGAGAAAGAGACCCAGTACTTC. This sequence encodes CASSSREKETQYF.